The 11 T cell receptor beta chains presented below share a single source sample, sequenced in a study of blood T cell repertoires in COVID-19. Repertoires were generated with immunoSEQ multiplex PCR, while TCRdb's copy carries only in-frame clones and drops some. The table records approximately 200,000 clones, 80% to 85% of them present only once. What was sequenced was peripheral blood. These receptors all stem from a human donor in a cohort sampled during active COVID-19.

This chain links TRBV4-2 with TRBJ2-3; 8 bases are a match to TRBD2. Germline CDR1 LGHNA, CDR2 YNFKEQ. Germline trimming cut 1 base from V and 3 bases from J; bases unmatched to any gene: 3. This CDR3 is built from 15 residues. The CDR3 region has the DNA TGTGCCAGCAGCCAAGCGGGAGGGCCGACAGATACGCAGTATTTT. Translating it yields CASSQAGGPTDTQYF.

V and J are TRBV18 and TRBJ1-2, with D perhaps TRBD1 (6 bases). This CDR3 region has 15 residues. Germline loops: CDR1 KGHSH, CDR2 LQKENI. Trimming stripped 0 bases from V and 5 bases from J, with 13 bases between. The CDR3 sequence is CASSPPQGPRYGYTF. In DNA, the CDR3 is TGTGCCAGCTCACCACCGCAGGGGCCTAGGTATGGCTACACCTTC.

This chain joins TRBV7-9 and TRBJ2-2; 9 bases are shared with TRBD2. With 1 base clipped from V and 4 bases from J, the junction kept 4 bases outside the gene matches. CDR3 length equals 16 residues. Germline values: CDR1 SEHNR, CDR2 FQNEAQ (reference sequence). Here the CDR3 reads CASSLGLAESTGELFF. Here the CDR3 DNA reads TGTGCCAGCAGCTTAGGACTAGCGGAGAGCACCGGGGAGCTGTTTTTT.

The rearrangement links TRBV7-2 to TRBJ2-1; D is unresolved. CDR1 SGHTA and CDR2 FQGNSA come from the germline V gene. V gave up 2 bases and J gave up 10 bases, with 9 bases separating them. This CDR3 has 12 amino acids. The CDR3 spells CASSLSIGEQFF. In nucleotides, the CDR3 is TGTGCCAGCAGCTTAAGTATCGGGGAGCAGTTCTTC. The full variable domain, completed using reference TRBV7-2 and TRBJ2-1, is GAGVSQSPSNKVTEKGKDVELRCDPISGHTALYWYRQSLGQGLEFLIYFQGNSAPDKSGLPSDRFSAERTGGSVSTLTIQRTQQEDSAVYLCASSLSIGEQFFGPGTRLTVL.

V usage is TRBV4-3 and J usage is TRBJ2-7; 11 nucleotides line up with TRBD1. The germline CDR1 and CDR2 sequences are LGHNA and YSLEER. CDR3 length: 17 residues. The V gene end was trimmed by 1 base and the J gene end by 3 bases; junction bases not matched to a gene: 8. For the CDR3, the DNA is TGCGCCAGCAGCCAAGTCCCCAGCGGGACAGGGGGCTACGAGCAGTACTTC. It encodes CASSQVPSGTGGYEQYF.

The chain employs TRBV6-5 and TRBJ2-2; 7 nucleotides align to TRBD2. Germline CDR1 reads MNHEY; CDR2 reads SVGAGI. V dropped 7 bases and J dropped 5; count of bases not matched to a gene: 10. This CDR3 is 15 amino acids long. CDR3 DNA: TGTGCCAGCACTCTTAGGCGGGAGCGTACCGGGGAGCTGTTTTTT. It yields the protein CASTLRRERTGELFF.

Notes on this clone: Other DNA sequences of this sample code for an identical CDR3. The rearrangement uses TRBV7-9 and TRBJ2-3; 9 bases are shared with TRBD2. Germline V gene sequence: CDR1 SEHNR, CDR2 FQNEAQ (reference sequence). The CDR3 runs 15 residues. With V trimmed by 5 bases and J by 0 bases, 3 bases remained unmatched. This CDR3 is CASSPSGISTDTQYF. CDR3 sequence (DNA): TGTGCCAGCAGCCCTAGCGGGATTAGCACAGATACGCAGTATTTT.

The genes are TRBV28 and TRBJ1-2; D remains unclear. Trimming shortened V by 8 bases and J by 8 bases, and 18 bases separated the two germline ends. CDR3 size: 13 residues. The germline CDR1 and CDR2 sequences are MDHEN and SYDVKM. The CDR3 protein is CASLSLSTRGYTF. The CDR3 DNA reads TGTGCCAGCCTATCTCTCTCGACTAGGGGCTACACCTTC.

The V and J genes are TRBV5-6 and TRBJ2-6; 9 positions agree with TRBD2. This CDR3 has 17 residues. The junction had 3 bases not matched to a gene; V was cut back by 2 bases and J by 0 bases. Germline CDR1 and CDR2: SGHDT and YYEEEE. In DNA, the CDR3 is TGTGCCAGCAGCTTAGGCGGGAGGGCCTCTGGGGCCAACGTCCTGACTTTC. Translation: CASSLGGRASGANVLTF.

V is TRBV13 and J is TRBJ1-2, with D hard to call. V was pared by 1 base and J by 5 bases, with 5 bases between. CDR3 length equals 12 residues. Germline CDR1 reads PRHDT; CDR2 reads FYEKMQ (reference sequence). The CDR3 region has the DNA TGTGCCAGCAGCTTAGACGAGTATGGCTACACCTTC. Amino acids: CASSLDEYGYTF.

This clone was detected once. V is TRBV9 and J is TRBJ2-1; TRBD2 agrees at 8 bases. The CDR3 consists of 15 residues. V shed 3 bases, J shed 0 bases, and the junction held 2 bases outside the gene matches. Germline V gene data show CDR1 as SGDLS and CDR2 as YYNGEE. The CDR3 loop reads CASSAGLASYNEQFF. Here the CDR3 DNA reads TGTGCCAGCAGCGCCGGACTAGCCTCCTACAATGAGCAGTTCTTC.